The 29 T cell receptor beta chains reported below all come from one sample, sequenced in a study of shared clonotypes between healthy human individuals. Produced via immunoSEQ multiplex PCR; TCRdb's table is partial and in-frame only. The sample gives millions of clones, approximately 95% of which show up once; under 0.15% is in the top ten. The specimen was naive CD4+ T cells sorted from blood. Sample subset: CD45RA+ positively selected. Receptors were obtained from a man aged 18 to 29 in good health.

The chain has TRBV11-3 and TRBJ2-3; D possibly corresponds to TRBD2 (5 bases). The ends were cut back, 5 bases at V and 2 bases at J, with 14 bases in the middle. Germline values: CDR1 SGHNT, CDR2 YENEEA. This CDR3 is built from 15 residues. CDR3 DNA sequence: TGTGCCAGCAGCGCAACTAGATTTAACACAGATACGCAGTATTTT. Its protein product is CASSATRFNTDTQYF.

Turning to this clone: Other DNA sequences within the sample encode an identical CDR3. The chain joins TRBV19 to TRBJ2-7; D is undetermined. Trimming removed 5 bases from V and 0 bases from J, with 11 bases in between. Germline CDR1 and CDR2: LNHDA and SQIVND (reference sequence). The CDR3 spans 14 residues. CDR3 residues: CASSRTVSSYEQYF. CDR3 DNA: TGTGCCAGTAGTCGGACGGTAAGCTCCTACGAGCAGTACTTC.

V and J are TRBV6-1 and TRBJ2-3, with D tentatively TRBD2 (7 bases). V was pared by 7 bases and J by 4 bases, with 18 bases between. The germline V gene has CDR1 MNHNS and CDR2 SASEGT. The CDR3 loop spans 15 amino acids. The CDR3: CASIWSGAGADTQYF. CDR3 bases: TGTGCCAGCATTTGGAGCGGGGCAGGGGCAGATACGCAGTATTTT.

A word on this clone: This sample also contains other DNA sequences that code for the same CDR3. The chain is built from TRBV19 and TRBJ1-5; 12 nucleotides align to TRBD1. CDR3 length: 14 amino acids. V lost 3 bases to trimming and J lost 7 bases; unmatched junction nucleotides: 1. From germline, CDR1 is LNHDA and CDR2 SQIVND (reference sequence). CDR3: CASSIGTGGQPQHF. The CDR3 bases are TGTGCCAGTAGTATTGGGACAGGGGGCCAGCCCCAGCATTTT.

The chain couples TRBV4-1 to TRBJ2-3; 8 positions match TRBD1. The CDR3 length is 15 residues. V shed 1 base and J 3 bases; nucleotides not matched to a gene: 3. CDR1 is MGHRA and CDR2 is YSYEKL in the germline V gene. CDR3 DNA sequence: TGCGCCAGCAGCCAAGGGACAGGGAAGACAGATACGCAGTATTTT. It specifies CASSQGTGKTDTQYF.

The rearrangement joins TRBV15 to TRBJ1-1; D ambiguous. V lost 0 bases and J 8 bases, leaving 13 bases between the germline ends. The CDR3 contains 14 residues. The germline V gene has CDR1 LNHNV and CDR2 YYDKDF (reference sequence). CDR3 nucleotides: TGTGCCACCAGCAGAGATCTTGGTGTGGGGGAAGCTTTCTTT. Translating it yields CATSRDLGVGEAFF. Looking up the rest from reference TRBV15 and TRBJ1-1 gives the full variable domain: DAMVIQNPRYQVTQFGKPVTLSCSQTLNHNVMYWYQQKSSQAPKLLFHYYDKDFNNEADTPDNFQSRRPNTSFCFLDIRSPGLGDTAMYLCATSRDLGVGEAFFGQGTRLTVV.

The chain employs TRBV7-9 and TRBJ2-6; D is undetermined. In germline, CDR1 is SEHNR, CDR2 FQNEAQ (reference sequence). This CDR3 spans 15 amino acids. With 1 base removed from V and 1 base from J, the gap between germline ends came to 5 bases. This CDR3 is CASSLVGSGANVLTF. The CDR3 bases are TGTGCCAGCAGCTTAGTTGGGTCTGGGGCCAACGTCCTGACTTTC.

V gene TRBV6-1 combines with J gene TRBJ1-1, with D perhaps TRBD1 (5 bases). The V end was cut by 8 bases, the J end by 1 base, with 14 bases between. This CDR3 comprises 14 residues. The germline V gene has CDR1 MNHNS and CDR2 SASEGT. The CDR3 reads CASRTGQTNTEAFF. In DNA form, the CDR3 reads TGTGCCAGCCGGACGGGGCAGACGAACACTGAAGCTTTCTTT.

The chain has TRBV29-1 and TRBJ2-7, with D unresolved. The V and J ends lost 6 bases and 0 bases respectively, with 15 bases between them. CDR3 size: 14 residues. CDR1 and CDR2 from the germline V gene are SQVTM and ANQGSEA. This CDR3 reads CSVKIQPTSYEQYF. In DNA form, the CDR3 reads TGCAGCGTGAAGATCCAGCCCACCTCCTACGAGCAGTACTTC.

The chain uses TRBV4-1 and TRBJ1-1; no clear D gene. The V end lost 0 bases, the J end lost 8 bases, and 10 bases lay between the germline ends. Germline V gene sequence: CDR1 MGHRA, CDR2 YSYEKL. This CDR3 spans 13 amino acids. Here the CDR3 DNA reads TGCGCCAGCAGCCAAGATCGGTTTTCAGAAGCTTTCTTT. Its protein is CASSQDRFSEAFF.

The chain recombines TRBV4-1 with TRBJ2-5; TRBD1 or TRBD2 may be the D gene (5 bases each). Germline CDR1 is MGHRA and CDR2 is YSYEKL. Trimming shortened V by 3 bases and J by 4 bases, and 9 bases separated the two germline ends. This CDR3 is 13 amino acids long. The CDR3 sequence is CASSHPGRETQYF. The CDR3 region has the DNA TGCGCCAGCAGCCACCCAGGGAGAGAGACCCAGTACTTC.

The CDR3 DNA reads as TGTGCCAGCAGCTTGGGACTAGGGGGGAACACTGAAGCTTTCTTT. It translates to CASSLGLGGNTEAFF. The chain is built from TRBV5-5 and TRBJ1-1; weak D call: TRBD1 (6 bases). V dropped 0 bases and J dropped 1 base, with 10 bases sitting between them. The CDR3 has 15 residues. Per germline, CDR1 SGHKS and CDR2 YYEKEE (reference sequence).

The chain uses TRBV9 and TRBJ1-4, with TRBD1 identical over 11 bases. CDR3 length: 15 amino acids. The V segment lost 4 bases and the J segment 8 bases; nucleotides outside the gene matches: 7. Germline V gives CDR1 SGDLS, CDR2 YYNGEE. CDR3 bases: TGTGCCAGCAGCCTCGGACAGGGGGCTTGGGAAAAACTGTTTTTT. Residues: CASSLGQGAWEKLFF.

This sequence joins TRBV9 and TRBJ2-1; 8 bases fit TRBD2. Germline CDR1 SGDLS, CDR2 YYNGEE. The CDR3 runs 12 residues. The V and J ends lost 3 bases and 15 bases, in that order; junction bases with no gene match: 8. CDR3 loop: CASSGTGTSRFF. As DNA, the CDR3 is TGTGCCAGCAGCGGTACCGGGACTAGTCGGTTCTTC.

The sample holds one count of this clone. The chain joins TRBV27 to TRBJ1-6, with D possibly TRBD1 on 6 matching bases. V gave up 3 bases and J gave up 9 bases, with 12 bases separating them. The CDR3 extends over 14 amino acids. The V gene's germline CDR1 is MNHEY and CDR2 SMNVEV (reference sequence). The CDR3 spells CASSFVQGGSPLHF. The CDR3 DNA sequence: TGTGCCAGCAGTTTCGTACAGGGTGGTTCACCCCTCCACTTT.

This sequence joins TRBV27 and TRBJ1-1; 10 nucleotides agree with TRBD1. Trimming at V came to 4 bases and at J to 2 bases, leaving 4 bases not matched to a gene. The CDR3 is 15 residues long. CDR1 is MNHEY, CDR2 SMNVEV, per germline (reference sequence). The CDR3 protein is CASSSKTGGNTEAFF. In nucleotides, the CDR3 is TGTGCCAGCAGTTCAAAGACAGGGGGCAACACTGAAGCTTTCTTT.

The chain recombines TRBV30 with TRBJ2-5; the D gene is possibly TRBD1 (6 bases). Germline V CDR1 and CDR2: GTSNPN, SVGIG (reference sequence). Deletions cut 4 bases from V and 2 bases from J, with 17 bases between. CDR3 length: 15 residues. CDR3 nucleotides: TGTGCCTGGAATAGAGGGGGTAAGGGTCAAGAGACCCAGTACTTC. It translates to CAWNRGGKGQETQYF.

The CDR3 reads CASSEVPPGTGIYNEQFF. The CDR3 bases are TGTGCCAGCAGTGAAGTCCCCCCTGGGACAGGGATTTACAATGAGCAGTTCTTC. The chain employs TRBV6-1 and TRBJ2-1, with 9 bases that match TRBD1. Unmatched junction bases numbered 11, after V lost 1 base and J lost 4 bases. This CDR3 spans 18 amino acids. CDR1 and CDR2 from the germline V gene are MNHNS and SASEGT.

The chain uses TRBV30 and TRBJ2-1; the match to TRBD2 covers 7 bases. With 2 bases clipped from V and 9 bases from J, the junction kept 10 bases outside the gene matches. The CDR3 is 14 residues long. Germline CDR1 is GTSNPN and CDR2 is SVGIG (reference sequence). CDR3 DNA: TGTGCCTGGAGTCGGGCGGGGAGCGGGGTTGAGCAGTTCTTC. It specifies CAWSRAGSGVEQFF. The complete variable domain, with remaining parts taken from reference TRBV30 and TRBJ2-1, reads SQTIHQWPATLVQPVGSPLSLECTVEGTSNPNLYWYRQAAGRGLQLLFYSVGIGQISSEVPQNLSASRPQDRQFILSSKKLLLSDSGFYLCAWSRAGSGVEQFFGPGTRLTVL.

On this clone: At the DNA level, this CDR3 is encoded by other sequences in the same sample as well. This rearrangement joins TRBV11-2 to TRBJ2-1; the D gene could be TRBD1 or TRBD2 (5 bases each). Germline loops: CDR1 SGHAT, CDR2 FQNNGV. The CDR3 is made up of 14 amino acids. Trimming shortened V by 1 base and J by 4 bases, and 8 bases separated the two germline ends. CDR3 region: CASSLGGAYNEQFF. The CDR3 coding sequence is TGTGCCAGCAGCTTAGGAGGGGCGTACAATGAGCAGTTCTTC.

V usage is TRBV6-6 and J usage is TRBJ2-1; TRBD2 aligns across 11 bases. The ends lost 5 bases at V and 5 bases at J; junction bases unmatched: 8. CDR1 MNHNY and CDR2 SVGAGI come from the germline V gene (reference sequence). The CDR3 is 16 residues long. The CDR3 sequence: CASSTIAGLADNEQFF. CDR3 in DNA: TGTGCCAGCAGTACCATAGCGGGACTAGCGGACAATGAGCAGTTCTTC.

The chain employs TRBV10-3 and TRBJ1-3; tentatively, D is TRBD1 (5 bases). V was pared by 3 bases and J by 2 bases, with 8 bases between. CDR1 is ENHRY and CDR2 is SYGVKD in the germline V gene. The CDR3 length is 14 residues. For the CDR3, the DNA is TGTGCCATCAGTGAAGGGGAAGCTGGAAACACCATATATTTT. As protein: CAISEGEAGNTIYF.

About this clone itself: Different DNA sequences within this sample yield the same CDR3. V gene TRBV10-3 combines with J gene TRBJ2-2; D possibly matches TRBD1 or TRBD2 (5 bases each). The CDR3 totals 12 residues. V dropped 4 bases and J dropped 5 bases, with 5 bases sitting between them. CDR1 is ENHRY, CDR2 SYGVKD, per germline. The CDR3 loop reads CAISGGTGELFF. Here the CDR3 DNA reads TGTGCCATCAGTGGGGGGACCGGGGAGCTGTTTTTT.

The genes are TRBV7-2 and TRBJ1-6; D remains ambiguous. With 5 bases removed from V and 14 bases from J, the gap between germline ends came to 16 bases. The CDR3 is made up of 13 amino acids. Germline CDR1 and CDR2: SGHTA and FQGNSA. CDR3 residues: CASSQGVGDTLHF. The CDR3 DNA is TGTGCCAGCAGCCAAGGCGTGGGTGACACCCTCCACTTT.

This clone was recorded only once. At the DNA level, this CDR3 is encoded by other sequences in the same sample as well. This chain links TRBV6-5 with TRBJ2-7; D may be TRBD2 (5 bases). The germline gives CDR1 MNHEY, CDR2 SVGAGI. The CDR3 contains 15 residues. V was cut by 0 bases and J by 2 bases, with 11 bases left in between. CDR3 nucleotide sequence: TGTGCCAGCAGTTACTCCCGGCTAGCAACCTACGAGCAGTACTTC. It codes for CASSYSRLATYEQYF.

This chain uses TRBV10-3 with TRBJ1-5; D possibly corresponds to TRBD1 (5 bases). CDR1 is ENHRY and CDR2 is SYGVKD in the germline V gene. Trimming left V 7 bases short and J 5 bases short, with 12 bases between. This CDR3 is 13 amino acids long. In DNA form, the CDR3 reads TGTGCCATCAACGATGGGGGGGATCAGCCCCAGCATTTT. This sequence encodes CAINDGGDQPQHF.

A word on this clone: The sample contains more than one DNA sequence encoding this CDR3. The rearrangement uses TRBV28 and TRBJ1-1, with 7 nucleotides matching TRBD1. The length of the CDR3 is 13 residues. V was clipped by 6 bases and J by 2 bases; unmatched bases: 3. Per germline, CDR1 MDHEN and CDR2 SYDVKM. The CDR3 DNA is TGTGCCAGCAGAGGGACAGCCAACACTGAAGCTTTCTTT. As protein: CASRGTANTEAFF.

The rearrangement uses TRBV10-1 and TRBJ2-3; 8 bases align to TRBD1. CDR1 is WNHNN and CDR2 is SYGVQD in the germline V gene (reference sequence). V shed 3 bases, J shed 0 bases, and the junction held 2 bases outside the gene matches. CDR3 size: 15 residues. The CDR3 spells CASSEWTGSTDTQYF. The CDR3 region has the DNA TGCGCCAGCAGTGAATGGACAGGGAGCACAGATACGCAGTATTTT.

The V call is TRBV9, the J call TRBJ2-2; no firm D call. V gave up 0 bases and J gave up 4 bases, with 7 bases separating them. Germline V gene lookup returns CDR1 SGDLS and CDR2 YYNGEE. The CDR3 contains 14 residues. The CDR3 reads CASSVEVSTGELFF. CDR3 coding DNA: TGTGCCAGCAGCGTAGAAGTGTCCACCGGGGAGCTGTTTTTT.